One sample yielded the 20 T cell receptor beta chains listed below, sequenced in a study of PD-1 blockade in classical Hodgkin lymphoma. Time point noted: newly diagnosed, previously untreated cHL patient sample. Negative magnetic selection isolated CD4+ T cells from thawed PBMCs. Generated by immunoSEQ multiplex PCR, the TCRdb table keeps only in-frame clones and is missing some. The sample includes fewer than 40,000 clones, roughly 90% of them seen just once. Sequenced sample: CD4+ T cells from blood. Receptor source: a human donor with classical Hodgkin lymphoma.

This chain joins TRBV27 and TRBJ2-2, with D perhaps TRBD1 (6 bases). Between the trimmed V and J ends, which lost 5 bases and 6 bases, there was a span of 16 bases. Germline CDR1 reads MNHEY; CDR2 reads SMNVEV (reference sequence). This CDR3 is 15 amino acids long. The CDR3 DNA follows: TGTGCCAGCAGTCTCGTGGGCCAGGGGCCCGGGGAGCTGTTTTTT. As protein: CASSLVGQGPGELFF.

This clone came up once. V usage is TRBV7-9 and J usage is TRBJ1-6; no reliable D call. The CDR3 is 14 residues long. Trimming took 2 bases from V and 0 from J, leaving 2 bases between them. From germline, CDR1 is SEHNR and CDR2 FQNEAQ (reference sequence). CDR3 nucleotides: TGTGCCAGCAGCTTAACCTCCTATAATTCACCCCTCCACTTT. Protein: CASSLTSYNSPLHF. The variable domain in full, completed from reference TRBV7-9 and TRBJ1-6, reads DTGVSQNPRHKITKRGQNVTFRCDPISEHNRLYWYRQTLGQGPEFLTYFQNEAQLEKSRLLSDRFSAERPKGSFSTLEIQRTEQGDSAMYLCASSLTSYNSPLHFGNGTRLTVT.

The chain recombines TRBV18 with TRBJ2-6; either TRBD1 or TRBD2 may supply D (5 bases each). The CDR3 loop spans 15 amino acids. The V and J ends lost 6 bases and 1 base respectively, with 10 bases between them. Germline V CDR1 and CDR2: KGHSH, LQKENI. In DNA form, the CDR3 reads TGTGCCAGCTCGGGACGTTTATCTGGGGCCAACGTCCTGACTTTC. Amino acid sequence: CASSGRLSGANVLTF.

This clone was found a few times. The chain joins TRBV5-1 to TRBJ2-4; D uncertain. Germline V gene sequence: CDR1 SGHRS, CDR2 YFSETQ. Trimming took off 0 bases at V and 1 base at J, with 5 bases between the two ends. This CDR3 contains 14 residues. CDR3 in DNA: TGCGCCAGCAGCTTGGACAGCGCCAAAAACATTCAGTACTTC. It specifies CASSLDSAKNIQYF.

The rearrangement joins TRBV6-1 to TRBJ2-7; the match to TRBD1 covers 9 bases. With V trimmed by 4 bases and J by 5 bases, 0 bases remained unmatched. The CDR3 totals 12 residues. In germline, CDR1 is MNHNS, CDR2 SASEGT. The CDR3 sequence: CASSGQGDEQYF. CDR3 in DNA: TGTGCCAGCAGTGGACAGGGGGACGAGCAGTACTTC.

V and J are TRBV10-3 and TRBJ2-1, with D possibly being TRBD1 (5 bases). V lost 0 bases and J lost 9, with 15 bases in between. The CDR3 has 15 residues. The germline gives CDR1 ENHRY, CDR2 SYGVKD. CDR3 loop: CAISESLGAHFEQFF. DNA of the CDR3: TGTGCCATCAGTGAGTCTCTAGGGGCTCATTTTGAGCAGTTCTTC.

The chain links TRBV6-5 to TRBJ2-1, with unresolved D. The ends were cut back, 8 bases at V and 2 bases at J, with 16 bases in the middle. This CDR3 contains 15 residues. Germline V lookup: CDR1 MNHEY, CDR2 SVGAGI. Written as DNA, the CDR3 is TGTGCCAGCGGCAATGCCCAAAGGGCCTACAATGAGCAGTTCTTC. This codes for CASGNAQRAYNEQFF.

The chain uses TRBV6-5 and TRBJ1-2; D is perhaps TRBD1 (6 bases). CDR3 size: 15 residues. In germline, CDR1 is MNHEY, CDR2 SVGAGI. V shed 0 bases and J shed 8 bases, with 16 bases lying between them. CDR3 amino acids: CASSYSPRGAGGYTF. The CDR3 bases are TGTGCCAGCAGTTACTCCCCCCGGGGGGCTGGGGGCTACACCTTC.

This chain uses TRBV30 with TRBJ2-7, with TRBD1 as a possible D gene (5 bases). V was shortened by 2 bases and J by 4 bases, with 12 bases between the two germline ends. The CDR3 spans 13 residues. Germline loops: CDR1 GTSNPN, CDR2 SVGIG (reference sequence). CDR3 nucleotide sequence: TGTGCCTGGAGTTTGGGGCAGGGTTACGAGCAGTACTTC. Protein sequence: CAWSLGQGYEQYF.

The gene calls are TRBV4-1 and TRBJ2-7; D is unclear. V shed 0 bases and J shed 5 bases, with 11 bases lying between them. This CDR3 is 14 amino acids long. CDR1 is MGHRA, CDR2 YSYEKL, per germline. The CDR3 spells CASSQENGRHEQYF. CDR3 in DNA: TGCGCCAGCAGCCAAGAAAACGGAAGGCACGAGCAGTACTTC.

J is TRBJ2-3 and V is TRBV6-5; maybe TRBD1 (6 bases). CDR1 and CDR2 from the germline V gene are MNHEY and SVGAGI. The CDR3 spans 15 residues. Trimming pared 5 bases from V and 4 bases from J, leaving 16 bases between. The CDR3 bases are TGTGCCAGCAGTACGACCCCCGCAGGGGCAGATACGCAGTATTTT. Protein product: CASSTTPAGADTQYF.

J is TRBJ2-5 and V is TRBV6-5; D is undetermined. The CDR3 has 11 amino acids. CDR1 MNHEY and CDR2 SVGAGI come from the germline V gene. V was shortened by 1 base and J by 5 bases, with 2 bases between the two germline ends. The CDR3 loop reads CASSYYETQYF. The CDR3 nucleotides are TGTGCCAGCAGTTACTACGAGACCCAGTACTTC.

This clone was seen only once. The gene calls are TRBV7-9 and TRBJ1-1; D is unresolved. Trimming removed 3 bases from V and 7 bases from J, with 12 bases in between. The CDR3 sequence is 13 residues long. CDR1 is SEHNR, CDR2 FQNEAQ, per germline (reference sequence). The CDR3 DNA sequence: TGTGCCAGCAGCTTCTCGACCTGGATTGAAGCTTTCTTT. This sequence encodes CASSFSTWIEAFF. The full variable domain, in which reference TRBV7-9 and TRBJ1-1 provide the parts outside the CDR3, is DTGVSQNPRHKITKRGQNVTFRCDPISEHNRLYWYRQTLGQGPEFLTYFQNEAQLEKSRLLSDRFSAERPKGSFSTLEIQRTEQGDSAMYLCASSFSTWIEAFFGQGTRLTVV.

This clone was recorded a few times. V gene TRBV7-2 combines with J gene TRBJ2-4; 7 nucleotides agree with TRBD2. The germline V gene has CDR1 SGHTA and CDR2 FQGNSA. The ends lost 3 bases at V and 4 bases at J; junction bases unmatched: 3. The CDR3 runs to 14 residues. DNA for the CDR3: TGTGCCAGCAGCTTTAGGACTAGGAAAAACATTCAGTACTTC. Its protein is CASSFRTRKNIQYF.

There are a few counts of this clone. The CDR3, as DNA: TGTGCCAGTAGTATACGACCGGGGACTGAAGCTTTCTTT. Protein product: CASSIRPGTEAFF. The chain has TRBV19 and TRBJ1-1; D remains unclear. The germline CDR1 and CDR2 sequences are LNHDA and SQIVND (reference sequence). The CDR3 covers 13 residues. V lost 2 bases and J 5 bases, leaving 9 bases between the germline ends.

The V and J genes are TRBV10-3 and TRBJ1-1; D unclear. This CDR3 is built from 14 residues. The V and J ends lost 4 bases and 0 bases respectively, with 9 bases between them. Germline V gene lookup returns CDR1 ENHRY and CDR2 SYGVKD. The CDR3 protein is CAISGQTMNTEAFF. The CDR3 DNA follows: TGTGCCATCAGTGGACAAACCATGAACACTGAAGCTTTCTTT.

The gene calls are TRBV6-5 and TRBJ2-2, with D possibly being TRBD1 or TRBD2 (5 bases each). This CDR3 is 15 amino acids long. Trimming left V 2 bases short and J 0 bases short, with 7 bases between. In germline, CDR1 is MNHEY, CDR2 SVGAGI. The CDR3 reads CASSYEGTNTGELFF. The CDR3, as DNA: TGTGCCAGCAGTTACGAGGGGACGAACACCGGGGAGCTGTTTTTT.

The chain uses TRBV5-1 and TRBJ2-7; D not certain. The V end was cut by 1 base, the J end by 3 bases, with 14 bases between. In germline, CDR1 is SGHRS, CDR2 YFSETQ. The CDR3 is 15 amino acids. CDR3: CASSLRETGHYEQYF. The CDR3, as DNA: TGCGCCAGCAGCTTGAGGGAAACGGGCCACTACGAGCAGTACTTC. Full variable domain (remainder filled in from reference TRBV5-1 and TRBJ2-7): KAGVTQTPRYLIKTRGQQVTLSCSPISGHRSVSWYQQTPGQGLQFLFEYFSETQRNKGNFPGRFSGRQFSNSRSEMNVSTLELGDSALYLCASSLRETGHYEQYFGPGTRLTVT.

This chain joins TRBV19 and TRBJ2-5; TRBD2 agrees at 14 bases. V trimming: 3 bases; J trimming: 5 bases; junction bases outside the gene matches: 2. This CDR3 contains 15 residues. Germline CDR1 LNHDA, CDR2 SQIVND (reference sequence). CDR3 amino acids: CASSMGLAGVETQYF. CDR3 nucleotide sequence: TGTGCCAGTAGTATGGGACTAGCGGGAGTCGAGACCCAGTACTTC.

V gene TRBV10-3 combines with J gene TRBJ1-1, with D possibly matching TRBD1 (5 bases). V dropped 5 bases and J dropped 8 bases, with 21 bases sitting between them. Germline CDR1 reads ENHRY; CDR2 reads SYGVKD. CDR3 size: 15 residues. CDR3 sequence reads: CAISSVSGTELEAFF. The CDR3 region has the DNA TGTGCCATCAGTTCAGTCTCAGGGACCGAACTAGAAGCTTTCTTT.